This T cell receptor beta chain came from a study of blood T cell repertoires in COVID-19. Study details: Acute-phase and convalescent COVID-19 samples originated in the United States, Italy and Spain. T cells, B-cell-depleted T cells, or PBMCs supplied cDNA or gDNA.

Under the authors' procedure: Quantification of nucleated cells was approximated via reference gene primer amplification. Only in-frame clones appear in the TCRdb table, and some are missing; sequencing was by immunoSEQ multiplex PCR. Clone size and V and J calls were adopted from that table, with D and trimming inferred from the DNA. The table shows some 130,000 clones, with around four fifths occurring only once. Sequenced input: peripheral blood. This sequence was found in a human donor in a cohort sampled during active COVID-19.

The chain's CDR3 is CASSLGPGADKNIQYF. CDR3 in DNA: TGTGCCAGCAGCTTAGGGCCTGGGGCGGACAAAAACATTCAGTACTTC. The chain recombines TRBV7-2 with TRBJ2-4; TRBD1 might be the D (5 bases). The V gene's germline CDR1 is SGHTA and CDR2 FQGNSA. The CDR3 runs 16 residues. Deletions cut 1 base from V and 3 bases from J, with 13 bases between. Based on the CDR3 plus reference TRBV7-2 and TRBJ2-4, the full variable domain is GAGVSQSPSNKVTEKGKDVELRCDPISGHTALYWYRQSLGQGLEFLIYFQGNSAPDKSGLPSDRFSAERTGGSVSTLTIQRTQQEDSAVYLCASSLGPGADKNIQYFGAGTRLSVL.